The present TCR beta chain was sequenced within a study of T cell responses to AZD1222 COVID-19 vaccine. Clones were sequenced by immunoSEQ multiplex PCR, and TCRdb holds only the in-frame ones, with some missing. The table records 75,000 to 95,000 clones, 70% to 90% of them present only once. Germline-derived CDR1 and CDR2 are SGHRS and YFSETQ. Trimming pared 3 bases from V and 0 bases from J, leaving 20 bases between. The CDR3 is 18 residues long. Study-level results: Among vaccine-associated CD4 TCRs, coverage spanned spike, with dominance at 160-218 and 743-854. Just a handful of AZD1222 recipients tested seropositive at baseline.

In regard to this clone: The antigen is not known.

The V and J genes are TRBV5-1 and TRBJ2-3; D might be TRBD2 (7 bases). The clonotype comes from an adult in good health. Material: peripheral blood, obtained on day 0 of AZD1222 vaccination. DNA for the CDR3: TGCGCCAGCAGCTCGGGCAGCGGGACAATACCCAGCACAGATACGCAGTATTTT. Amino acids: CASSSGSGTIPSTDTQYF.